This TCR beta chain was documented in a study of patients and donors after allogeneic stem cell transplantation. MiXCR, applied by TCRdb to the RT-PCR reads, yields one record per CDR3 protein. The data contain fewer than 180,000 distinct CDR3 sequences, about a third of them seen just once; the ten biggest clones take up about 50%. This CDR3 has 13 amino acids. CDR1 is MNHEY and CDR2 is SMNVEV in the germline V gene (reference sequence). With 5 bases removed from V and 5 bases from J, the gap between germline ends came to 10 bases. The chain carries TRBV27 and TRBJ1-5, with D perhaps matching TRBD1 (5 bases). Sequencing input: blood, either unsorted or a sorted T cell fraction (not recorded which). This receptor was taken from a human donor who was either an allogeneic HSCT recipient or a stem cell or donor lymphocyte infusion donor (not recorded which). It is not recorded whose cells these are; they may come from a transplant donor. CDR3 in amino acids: CASSPWGDQPQHF. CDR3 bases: TGTGCCAGCAGTCCATGGGGGGATCAGCCCCAGCATTTT.